The 5 T cell receptor beta chains listed next were all sequenced from one sample in a study of T-cell reconstitution after alpha-beta-depleted transplantation in children. Using unique molecular identifiers, the investigators prepared the TCRbeta library. Using its own MiXCR run on the PCR reads, TCRdb lists one record per CDR3 protein. This table has 250,000 to 400,000 distinct CDR3 sequences, about a quarter appearing once. The sequencing used PBMCs, mostly from graft donor cells, collected 180 days after TCRalphabeta/CD19-depleted stem cell transplant. These receptors all stem from a male patient younger than 18 who had a stem cell transplant for acute lymphoblastic leukemia, so the T cells may come from the graft donor.

The chain couples TRBV6-1 to TRBJ2-2; tentative D call: TRBD2 (5 bases). V dropped 6 bases and J dropped 7 bases, with 9 bases sitting between them. Per germline, CDR1 MNHNS and CDR2 SASEGT. CDR3 length equals 12 residues. In DNA form, the CDR3 reads TGTGCCAGCAGGGCTAGCCACGGGGAGCTGTTTTTT. It translates to CASRASHGELFF.

The chain recombines TRBV12-3 or TRBV12-4 with TRBJ2-3, with 12 nucleotides matching TRBD2. CDR3 length equals 15 residues. V lost 6 bases, J lost 1 base, and 2 bases stayed unmatched. The CDR3 spells CASSRTSGGTDTQYF. CDR3 in DNA: TGTGCCAGCAGCCGGACTAGCGGGGGCACAGATACGCAGTATTTT.

This clonotype was observed many times. V and J are TRBV12-3 or TRBV12-4 and TRBJ2-3; no reliable D call. Trimming cost V 6 bases and J 5 bases, with 18 bases left between them. This CDR3 spans 15 amino acids. CDR3 in DNA: TGTGCCAGCAGGGTCAGACACAGTTTAATAGATACGCAGTATTTT. Its protein is CASRVRHSLIDTQYF.

This clonotype turned up a few times. The chain links TRBV9 to TRBJ1-2; 8 bases fit TRBD1. The CDR3 runs 14 residues. Germline V gene lookup returns CDR1 SGDLS and CDR2 YYNGEE. Germline trimming cut 2 bases from V and 4 bases from J; bases unmatched to any gene: 4. The CDR3 nucleotides are TGTGCCAGCAGCGTGGACAGGGCGGGCTATGGCTACACCTTC. This codes for CASSVDRAGYGYTF.

This clonotype has just a few counts. The chain carries TRBV5-1 and TRBJ2-7; D is uncertain. V lost 1 base and J 2 bases, leaving 7 bases between the germline ends. Germline assignment: CDR1 SGHRS and CDR2 YFSETQ. This CDR3 region has 13 residues. Here the CDR3 DNA reads TGCGCCAGCAGCTTGAGTCTAGCCTACGAGCAGTACTTC. Translation: CASSLSLAYEQYF.